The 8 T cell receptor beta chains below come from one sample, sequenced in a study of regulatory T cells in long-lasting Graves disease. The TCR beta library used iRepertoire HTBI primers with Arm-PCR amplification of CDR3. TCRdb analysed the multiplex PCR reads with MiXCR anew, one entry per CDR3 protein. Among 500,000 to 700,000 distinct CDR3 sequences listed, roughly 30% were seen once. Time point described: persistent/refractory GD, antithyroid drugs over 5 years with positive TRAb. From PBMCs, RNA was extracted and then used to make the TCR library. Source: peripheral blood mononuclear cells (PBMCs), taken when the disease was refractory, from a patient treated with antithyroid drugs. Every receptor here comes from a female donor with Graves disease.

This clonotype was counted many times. The CDR3: CASSPQEAGWTEAFF. The CDR3 DNA sequence: TGTGCCAGCAGCCCCCAGGAGGCCGGGTGGACTGAAGCTTTCTTT. The rearrangement joins TRBV11-1 to TRBJ1-1; D uncertain. V lost 5 bases, J lost 5 bases, and 18 bases lay in between. The length of the CDR3 is 15 residues. Germline V gene lookup returns CDR1 SGHAT and CDR2 FQDESV (reference sequence).

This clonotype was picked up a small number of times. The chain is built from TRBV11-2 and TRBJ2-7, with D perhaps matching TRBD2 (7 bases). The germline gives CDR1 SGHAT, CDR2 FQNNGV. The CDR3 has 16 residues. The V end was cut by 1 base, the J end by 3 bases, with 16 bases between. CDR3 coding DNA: TGTGCCAGCAGCTTAGGGGGGGCGGGAGCGAACTACGAGCAGTACTTC. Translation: CASSLGGAGANYEQYF. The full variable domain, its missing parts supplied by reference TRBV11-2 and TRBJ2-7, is EAGVAQSPRYKIIEKRQSVAFWCNPISGHATLYWYQQILGQGPKLLIQFQNNGVVDDSQLPKDRFSAERLKGVDSTLKIQPAKLEDSAVYLCASSLGGAGANYEQYFGPGTRLTVT.

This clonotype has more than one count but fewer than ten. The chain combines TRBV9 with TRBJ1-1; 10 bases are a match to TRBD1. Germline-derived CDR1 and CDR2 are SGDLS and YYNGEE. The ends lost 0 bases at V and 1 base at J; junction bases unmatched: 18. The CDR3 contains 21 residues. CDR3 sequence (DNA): TGTGCCAGCAGCGTAGGTACGAACTACCCCAGGACAGGGGGGAAGAACACTGAAGCTTTCTTT. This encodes CASSVGTNYPRTGGKNTEAFF.

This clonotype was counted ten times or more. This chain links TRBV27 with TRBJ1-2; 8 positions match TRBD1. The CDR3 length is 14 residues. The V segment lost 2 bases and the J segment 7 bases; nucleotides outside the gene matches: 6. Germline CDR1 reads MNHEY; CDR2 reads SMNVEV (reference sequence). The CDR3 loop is CASSLRQGAVGYTF. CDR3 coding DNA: TGTGCCAGCAGTTTACGGCAGGGGGCGGTTGGCTACACCTTC.

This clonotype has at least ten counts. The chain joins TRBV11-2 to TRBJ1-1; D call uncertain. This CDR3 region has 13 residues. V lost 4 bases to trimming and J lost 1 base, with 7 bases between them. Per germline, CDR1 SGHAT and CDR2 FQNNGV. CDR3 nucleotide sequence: TGTGCCAGCAGCTGGCAGGAGAACACTGAAGCTTTCTTT. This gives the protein CASSWQENTEAFF. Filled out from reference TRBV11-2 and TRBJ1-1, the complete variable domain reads EAGVAQSPRYKIIEKRQSVAFWCNPISGHATLYWYQQILGQGPKLLIQFQNNGVVDDSQLPKDRFSAERLKGVDSTLKIQPAKLEDSAVYLCASSWQENTEAFFGQGTRLTVV.

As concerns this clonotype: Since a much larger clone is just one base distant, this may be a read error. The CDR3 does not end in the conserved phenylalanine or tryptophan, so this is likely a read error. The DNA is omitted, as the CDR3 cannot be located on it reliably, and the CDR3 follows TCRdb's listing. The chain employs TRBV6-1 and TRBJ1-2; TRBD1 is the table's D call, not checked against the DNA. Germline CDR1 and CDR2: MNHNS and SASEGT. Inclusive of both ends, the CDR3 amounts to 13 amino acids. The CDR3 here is CASTPAGSMAFTS.

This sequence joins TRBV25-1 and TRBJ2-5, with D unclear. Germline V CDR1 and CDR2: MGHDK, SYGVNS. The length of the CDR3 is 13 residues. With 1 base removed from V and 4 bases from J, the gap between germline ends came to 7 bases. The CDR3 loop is CASSELVGETQYF. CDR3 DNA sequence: TGTGCCAGCAGTGAATTGGTGGGAGAGACCCAGTACTTC.

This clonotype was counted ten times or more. In DNA, the CDR3 is TGTGCCAGCAGTGAAGCCCTGATAAACTATGGCTACACCTTC. Amino acids: CASSEALINYGYTF. The chain has TRBV2 and TRBJ1-2, with unresolved D. Trimming shortened V by 0 bases and J by 2 bases, and 7 bases separated the two germline ends. CDR1 and CDR2 (germline): SNHLY, FYNNEI. The length of the CDR3 is 14 residues.